This T cell receptor (beta chain) derives from a study of CD8 T cells in ankylosing spondylitis. TCR beta libraries were made by quantitative 5'-RACE with molecular barcodes. A single record per CDR3 protein comes from TCRdb applying MiXCR to the 5' RACE reads. This table holds almost 400,000 distinct CDR3 sequences, about a fifth found once. This clonotype appeared a few times. Antigen specificity is unknown. Study results and limitations: A TCR beta motif of 8 or 9 highly homologous variants appeared characteristic of ankylosing spondylitis blood. Both synovial fluid and blood in reactive arthritis had previously been reported to carry some motif variants. Matched ankylosing spondylitis synovial fluid reportedly showed significant enrichment of disease-linked clones. CD8+ cells made up the disease-linked clones, which were relatively rare in peripheral blood.

CDR3 length: 17 residues. The genes are TRBV21-1 and TRBJ2-1; no check of the table's D call, TRBD2, against the DNA was made. TRBV21-1 is an annotated pseudogene. The receptor was derived from a male donor with ankylosing spondylitis. The sample consisted of blood, either unsorted or a sorted T cell fraction (not recorded which). Written as DNA, the CDR3 is TGTGCCAGCAGCCAAAGGAGGGGCCTAGCGGAATACAATGAGCAGTTCTTC. Amino acid sequence: CASSQRRGLAEYNEQFF.